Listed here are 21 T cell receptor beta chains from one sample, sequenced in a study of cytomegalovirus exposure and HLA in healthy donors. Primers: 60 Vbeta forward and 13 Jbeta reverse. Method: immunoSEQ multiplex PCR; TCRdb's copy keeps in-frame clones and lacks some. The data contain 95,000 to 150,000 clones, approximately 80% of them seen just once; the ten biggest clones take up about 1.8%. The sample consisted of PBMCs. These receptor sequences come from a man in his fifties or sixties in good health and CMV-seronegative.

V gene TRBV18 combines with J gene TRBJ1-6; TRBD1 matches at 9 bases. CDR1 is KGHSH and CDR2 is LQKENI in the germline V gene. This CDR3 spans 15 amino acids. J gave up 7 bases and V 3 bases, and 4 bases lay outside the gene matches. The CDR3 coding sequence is TGTGCCAGCTCACCTCGGGACAGGGAGAATTCACCCCTCCACTTT. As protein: CASSPRDRENSPLHF. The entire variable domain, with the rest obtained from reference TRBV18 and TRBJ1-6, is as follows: NAGVMQNPRHLVRRRGQEARLRCSPMKGHSHVYWYRQLPEEGLKFMVYLQKENIIDESGMPKERFSAEFPKEGPSILRIQQVVRGDSAAYFCASSPRDRENSPLHFGNGTRLTVT.

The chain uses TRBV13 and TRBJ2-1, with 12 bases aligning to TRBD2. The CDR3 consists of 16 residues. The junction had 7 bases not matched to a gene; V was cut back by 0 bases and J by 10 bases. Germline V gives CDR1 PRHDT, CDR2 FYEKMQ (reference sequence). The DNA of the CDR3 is TGTGCCAGCAGCTTAGGGGCTAGCGGGGGGGCGGGGGAGCAGTTCTTC. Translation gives CASSLGASGGAGEQFF.

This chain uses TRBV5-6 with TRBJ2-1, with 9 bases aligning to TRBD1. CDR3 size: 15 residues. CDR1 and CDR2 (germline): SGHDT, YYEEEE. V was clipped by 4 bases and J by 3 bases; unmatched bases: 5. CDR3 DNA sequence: TGTGCCAGCAGCCCCGGGACAGGGTTCTACAATGAGCAGTTCTTC. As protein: CASSPGTGFYNEQFF.

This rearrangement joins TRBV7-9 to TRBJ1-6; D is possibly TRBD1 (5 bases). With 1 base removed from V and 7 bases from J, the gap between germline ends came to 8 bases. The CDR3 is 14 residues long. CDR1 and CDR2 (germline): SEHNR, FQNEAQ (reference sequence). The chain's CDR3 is CASSLDGGNSPLHF. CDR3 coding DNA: TGTGCCAGCAGCTTAGATGGGGGGAATTCACCCCTCCACTTT.

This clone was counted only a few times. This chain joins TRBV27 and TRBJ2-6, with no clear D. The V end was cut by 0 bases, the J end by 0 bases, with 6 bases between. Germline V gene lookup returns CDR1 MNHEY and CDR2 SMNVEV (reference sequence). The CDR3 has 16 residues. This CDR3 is CASSLSGLSGANVLTF. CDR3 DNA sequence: TGTGCCAGCAGTTTATCGGGCCTCTCTGGGGCCAACGTCCTGACTTTC.

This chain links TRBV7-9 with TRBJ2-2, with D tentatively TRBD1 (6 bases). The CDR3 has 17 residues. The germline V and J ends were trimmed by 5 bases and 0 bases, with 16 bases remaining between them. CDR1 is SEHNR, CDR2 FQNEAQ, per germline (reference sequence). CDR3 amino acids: CASSPALDSANTGELFF. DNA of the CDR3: TGTGCCAGCAGCCCAGCCCTGGACAGTGCGAACACCGGGGAGCTGTTTTTT.

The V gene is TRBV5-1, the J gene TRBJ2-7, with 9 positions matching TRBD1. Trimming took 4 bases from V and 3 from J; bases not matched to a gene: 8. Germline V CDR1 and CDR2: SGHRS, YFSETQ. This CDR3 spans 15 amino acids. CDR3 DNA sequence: TGCGCCAGCAGCCTGGAATCGACAGGGGGCTACGAGCAGTACTTC. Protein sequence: CASSLESTGGYEQYF.

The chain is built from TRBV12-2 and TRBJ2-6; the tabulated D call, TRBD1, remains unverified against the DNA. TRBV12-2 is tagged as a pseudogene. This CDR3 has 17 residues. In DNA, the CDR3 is TGTGCAAGTCGGTTGGACAGTGTCAGCTCTGGGGCCAACGTCCTGACTTTC. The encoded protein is CASRLDSVSSGANVLTF.

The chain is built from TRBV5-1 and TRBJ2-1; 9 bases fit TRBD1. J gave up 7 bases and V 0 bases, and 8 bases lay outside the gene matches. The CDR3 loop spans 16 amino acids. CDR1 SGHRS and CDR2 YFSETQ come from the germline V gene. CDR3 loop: CASSLETGTGNNEQFF. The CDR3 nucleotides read TGCGCCAGCAGCTTGGAAACCGGGACAGGGAATAATGAGCAGTTCTTC.

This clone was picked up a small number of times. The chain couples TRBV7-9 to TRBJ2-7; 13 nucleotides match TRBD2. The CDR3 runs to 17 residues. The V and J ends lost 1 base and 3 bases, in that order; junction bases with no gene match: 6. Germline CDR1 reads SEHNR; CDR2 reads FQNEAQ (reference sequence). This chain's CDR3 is CASSLVGGTSGDYEQYF. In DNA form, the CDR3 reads TGTGCCAGCAGCTTAGTCGGGGGGACTAGCGGGGACTACGAGCAGTACTTC.

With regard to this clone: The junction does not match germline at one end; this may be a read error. In DNA, the CDR3 is TGTTCCAGCAGCTTAGTCGAGGGAGATGGCTACACCTTC. Its protein is CSSSLVEGDGYTF. The chain carries TRBV7-9 and TRBJ1-2; D unresolved. Germline V CDR1 and CDR2: SEHNR, FQNEAQ (reference sequence). The CDR3 length is 13 residues.

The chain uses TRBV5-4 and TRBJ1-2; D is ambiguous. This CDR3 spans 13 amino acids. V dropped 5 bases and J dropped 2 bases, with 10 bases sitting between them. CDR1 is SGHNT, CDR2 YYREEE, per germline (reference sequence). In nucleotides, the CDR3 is TGTGCCAGCAGAACAGCAGAGAACTATGGCTACACCTTC. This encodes CASRTAENYGYTF.

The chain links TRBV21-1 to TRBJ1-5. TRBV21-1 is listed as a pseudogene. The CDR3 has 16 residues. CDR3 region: CASSKTAGADRQPQHF. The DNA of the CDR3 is TGTGCCAGCAGCAAAACGGCCGGAGCGGACCGTCAGCCCCAGCATTTT.

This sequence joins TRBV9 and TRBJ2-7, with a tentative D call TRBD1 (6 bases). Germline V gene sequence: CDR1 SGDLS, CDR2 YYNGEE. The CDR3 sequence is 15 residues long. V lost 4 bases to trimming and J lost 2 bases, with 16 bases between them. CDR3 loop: CASSSQGSSTYEQYF. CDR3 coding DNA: TGTGCCAGCAGCTCGCAGGGGTCTTCAACCTACGAGCAGTACTTC.

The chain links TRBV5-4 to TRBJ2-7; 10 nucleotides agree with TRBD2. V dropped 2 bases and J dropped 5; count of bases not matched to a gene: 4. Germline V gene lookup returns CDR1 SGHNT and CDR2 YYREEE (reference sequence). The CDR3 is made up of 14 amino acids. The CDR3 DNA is TGTGCCAGCAGCTTTGAGCGGGGGGGCGACGAGCAGTACGTC. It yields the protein CASSFERGGDEQYV.

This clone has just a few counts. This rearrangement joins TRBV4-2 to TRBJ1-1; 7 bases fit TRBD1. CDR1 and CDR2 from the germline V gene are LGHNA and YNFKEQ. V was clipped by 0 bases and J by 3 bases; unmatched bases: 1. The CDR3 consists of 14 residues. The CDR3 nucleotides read TGTGCCAGCAGCCAAGATACAGGGGACACTGAAGCTTTCTTT. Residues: CASSQDTGDTEAFF.

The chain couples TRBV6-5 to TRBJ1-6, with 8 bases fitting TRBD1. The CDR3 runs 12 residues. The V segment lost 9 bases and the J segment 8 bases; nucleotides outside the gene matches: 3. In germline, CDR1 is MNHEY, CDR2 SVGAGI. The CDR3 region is CASLTGDSPLHF. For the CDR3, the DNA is TGTGCCAGTCTGACAGGGGATTCACCCCTCCACTTT.

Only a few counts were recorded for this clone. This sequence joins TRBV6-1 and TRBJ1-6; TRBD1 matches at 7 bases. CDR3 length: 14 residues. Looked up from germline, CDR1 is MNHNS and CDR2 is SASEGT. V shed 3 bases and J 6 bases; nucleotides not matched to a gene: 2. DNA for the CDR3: TGTGCCAGCAGTGAGACAGGGTTTAATTCACCCCTCCACTTT. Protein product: CASSETGFNSPLHF.

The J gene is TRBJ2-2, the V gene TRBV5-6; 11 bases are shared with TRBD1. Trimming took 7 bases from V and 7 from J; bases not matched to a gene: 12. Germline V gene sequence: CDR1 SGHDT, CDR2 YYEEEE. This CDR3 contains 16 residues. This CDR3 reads CASGKDRGRLVGELFF. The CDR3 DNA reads TGTGCCAGCGGAAAGGACAGGGGGCGCCTTGTCGGGGAGCTGTTTTTT. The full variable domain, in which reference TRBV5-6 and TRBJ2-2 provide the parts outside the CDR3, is DAGVTQSPTHLIKTRGQQVTLRCSPKSGHDTVSWYQQALGQGPQFIFQYYEEEERQRGNFPDRFSGHQFPNYSSELNVNALLLGDSALYLCASGKDRGRLVGELFFGEGSRLTVL.

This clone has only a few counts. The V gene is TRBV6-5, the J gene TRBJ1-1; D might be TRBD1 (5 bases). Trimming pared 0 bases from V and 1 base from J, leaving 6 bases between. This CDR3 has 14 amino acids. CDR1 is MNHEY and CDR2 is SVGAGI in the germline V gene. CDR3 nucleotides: TGTGCCAGCAGTTACTCGGGGGGGAACACTGAAGCTTTCTTT. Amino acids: CASSYSGGNTEAFF.

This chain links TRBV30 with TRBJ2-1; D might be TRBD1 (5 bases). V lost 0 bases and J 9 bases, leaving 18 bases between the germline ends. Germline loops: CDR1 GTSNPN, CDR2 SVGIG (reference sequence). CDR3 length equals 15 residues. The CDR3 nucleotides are TGTGCCTGGAGTGTTCAGGGATCTACTCGCGCTGAGCAGTTCTTC. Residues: CAWSVQGSTRAEQFF.